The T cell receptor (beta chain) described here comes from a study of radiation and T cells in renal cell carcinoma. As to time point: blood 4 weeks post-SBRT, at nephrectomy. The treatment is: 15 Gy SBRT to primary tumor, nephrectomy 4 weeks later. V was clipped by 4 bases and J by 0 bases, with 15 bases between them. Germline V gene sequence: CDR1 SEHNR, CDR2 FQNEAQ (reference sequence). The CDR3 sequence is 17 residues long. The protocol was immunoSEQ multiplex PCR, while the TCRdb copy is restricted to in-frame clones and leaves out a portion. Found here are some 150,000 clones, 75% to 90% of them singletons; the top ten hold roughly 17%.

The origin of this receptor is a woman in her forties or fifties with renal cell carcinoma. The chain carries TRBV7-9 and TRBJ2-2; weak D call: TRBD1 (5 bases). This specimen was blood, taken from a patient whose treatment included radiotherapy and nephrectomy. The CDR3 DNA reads TGTGCCAGCAGCTACCCCAGACAGATGGCGAACACCGGGGAGCTGTTTTTT. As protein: CASSYPRQMANTGELFF. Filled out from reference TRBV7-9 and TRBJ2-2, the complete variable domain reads DTGVSQNPRHKITKRGQNVTFRCDPISEHNRLYWYRQTLGQGPEFLTYFQNEAQLEKSRLLSDRFSAERPKGSFSTLEIQRTEQGDSAMYLCASSYPRQMANTGELFFGEGSRLTVL.